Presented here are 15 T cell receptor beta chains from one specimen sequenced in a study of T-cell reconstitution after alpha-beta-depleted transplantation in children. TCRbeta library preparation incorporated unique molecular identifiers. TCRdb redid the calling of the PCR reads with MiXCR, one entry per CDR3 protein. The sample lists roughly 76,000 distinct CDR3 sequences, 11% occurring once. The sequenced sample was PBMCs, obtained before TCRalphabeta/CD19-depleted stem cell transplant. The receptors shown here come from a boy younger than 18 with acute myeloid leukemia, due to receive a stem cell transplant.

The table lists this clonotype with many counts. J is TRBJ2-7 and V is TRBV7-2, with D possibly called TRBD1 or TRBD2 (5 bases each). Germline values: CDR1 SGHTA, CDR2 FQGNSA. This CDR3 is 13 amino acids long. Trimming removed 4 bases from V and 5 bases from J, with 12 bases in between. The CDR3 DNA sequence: TGTGCCAGCAGCTCCCAGGGAGCTAACGAGCAGTACTTC. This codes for CASSSQGANEQYF.

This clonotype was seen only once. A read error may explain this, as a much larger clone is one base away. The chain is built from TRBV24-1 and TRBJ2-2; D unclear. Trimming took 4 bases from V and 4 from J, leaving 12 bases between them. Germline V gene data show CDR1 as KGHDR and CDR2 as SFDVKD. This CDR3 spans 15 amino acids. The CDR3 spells CATSDILPITGELFF. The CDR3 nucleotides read TGTGCCACCAGTGACATACTGCCGATCACCGGGGAGCTGTTTTTT.

The CDR3 nucleotides are TGTGCCAGCAGCCTGCTGCGTTCGCGGGTGAACACTGAAGCTTTCTTT. Translation: CASSLLRSRVNTEAFF. This chain connects TRBV5-4 to TRBJ1-1; D gene unclear. V was shortened by 4 bases and J by 0 bases, with 16 bases between the two germline ends. The CDR3 sequence is 16 residues long. Per the germline V gene, CDR1 is SGHNT and CDR2 is YYREEE (reference sequence). The whole variable domain, filled in from reference TRBV5-4 and TRBJ1-1, reads ETGVTQSPTHLIKTRGQQVTLRCSSQSGHNTVSWYQQALGQGPQFIFQYYREEENGRGNFPPRFSGLQFPNYSSELNVNALELDDSALYLCASSLLRSRVNTEAFFGQGTRLTVV.

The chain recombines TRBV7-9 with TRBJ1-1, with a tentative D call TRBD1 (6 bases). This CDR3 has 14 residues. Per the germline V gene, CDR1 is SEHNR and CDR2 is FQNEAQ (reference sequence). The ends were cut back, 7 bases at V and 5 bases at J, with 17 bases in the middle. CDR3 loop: CASILMGGGTEAFF. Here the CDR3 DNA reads TGTGCCAGCATCTTGATGGGAGGGGGAACTGAAGCTTTCTTT.

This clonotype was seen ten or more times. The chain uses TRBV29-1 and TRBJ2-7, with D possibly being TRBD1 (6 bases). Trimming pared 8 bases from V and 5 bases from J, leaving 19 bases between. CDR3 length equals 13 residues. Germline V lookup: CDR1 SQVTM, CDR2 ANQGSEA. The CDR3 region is CSFIGGKVHEQYF. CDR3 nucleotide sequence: TGCAGCTTCATAGGGGGTAAGGTTCACGAGCAGTACTTC.

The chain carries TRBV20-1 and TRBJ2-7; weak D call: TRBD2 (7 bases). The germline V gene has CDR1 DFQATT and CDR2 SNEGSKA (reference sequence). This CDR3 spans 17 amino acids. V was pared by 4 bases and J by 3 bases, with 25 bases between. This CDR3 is CSANSGTNQNPGYEQYF. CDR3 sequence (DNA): TGCAGTGCTAACAGCGGGACAAATCAGAACCCAGGCTACGAGCAGTACTTC.

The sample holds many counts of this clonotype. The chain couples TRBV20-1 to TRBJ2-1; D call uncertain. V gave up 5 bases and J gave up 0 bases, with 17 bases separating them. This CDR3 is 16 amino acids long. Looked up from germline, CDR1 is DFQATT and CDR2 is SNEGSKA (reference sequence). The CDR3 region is CSAPPQAASSYNEQFF. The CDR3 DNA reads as TGCAGTGCTCCGCCCCAGGCAGCGAGCTCCTACAATGAGCAGTTCTTC.

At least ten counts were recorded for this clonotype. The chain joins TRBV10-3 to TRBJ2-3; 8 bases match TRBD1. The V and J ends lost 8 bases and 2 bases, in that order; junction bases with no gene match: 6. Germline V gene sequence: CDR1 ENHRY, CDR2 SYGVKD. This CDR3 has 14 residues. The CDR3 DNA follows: TGTGCCATCGGGGCAGGGGGCACCACAGATACGCAGTATTTT. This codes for CAIGAGGTTDTQYF.

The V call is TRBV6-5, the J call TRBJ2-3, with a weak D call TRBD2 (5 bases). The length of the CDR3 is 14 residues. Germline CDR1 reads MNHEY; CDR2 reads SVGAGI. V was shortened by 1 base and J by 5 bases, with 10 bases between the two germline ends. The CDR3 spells CASSYLGRGDTQYF. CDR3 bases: TGTGCCAGCAGTTACTTGGGGAGAGGAGATACGCAGTATTTT.

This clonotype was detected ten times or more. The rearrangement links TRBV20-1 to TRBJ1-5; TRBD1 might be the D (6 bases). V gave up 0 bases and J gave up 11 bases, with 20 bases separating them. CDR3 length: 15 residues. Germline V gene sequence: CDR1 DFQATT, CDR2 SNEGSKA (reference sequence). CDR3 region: CSAREMGNRARTQHF. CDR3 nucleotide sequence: TGCAGTGCTAGAGAAATGGGAAACAGGGCGAGGACCCAGCATTTT.

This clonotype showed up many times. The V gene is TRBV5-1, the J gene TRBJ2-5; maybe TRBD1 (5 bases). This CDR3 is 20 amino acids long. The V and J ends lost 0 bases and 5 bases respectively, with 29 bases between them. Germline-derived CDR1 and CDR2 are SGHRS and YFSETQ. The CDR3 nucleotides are TGCGCCAGCAGCTTGGGCACCGTAGGGGTGCGGCCGGCCGCAACTGAGACCCAGTACTTC. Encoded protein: CASSLGTVGVRPAATETQYF.

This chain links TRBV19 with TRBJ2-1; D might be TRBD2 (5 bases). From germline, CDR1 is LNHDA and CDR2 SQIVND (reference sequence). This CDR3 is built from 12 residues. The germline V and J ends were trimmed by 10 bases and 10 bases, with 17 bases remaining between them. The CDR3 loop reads CATRGPQREQFF. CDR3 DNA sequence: TGTGCCACACGAGGGCCCCAGCGGGAGCAGTTCTTC.

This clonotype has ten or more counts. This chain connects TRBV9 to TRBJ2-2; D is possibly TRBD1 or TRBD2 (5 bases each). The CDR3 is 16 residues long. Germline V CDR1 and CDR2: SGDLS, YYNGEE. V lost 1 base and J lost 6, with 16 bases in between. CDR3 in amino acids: CASSVLRGAGSGELFF. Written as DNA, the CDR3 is TGTGCCAGCAGCGTATTGAGGGGCGCGGGCTCCGGGGAGCTGTTTTTT.

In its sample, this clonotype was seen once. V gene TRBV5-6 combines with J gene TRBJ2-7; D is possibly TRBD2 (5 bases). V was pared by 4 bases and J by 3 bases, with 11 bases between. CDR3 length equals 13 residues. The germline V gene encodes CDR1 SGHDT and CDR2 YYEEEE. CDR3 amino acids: CASSTGVLYEQYF. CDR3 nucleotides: TGTGCCAGCAGCACCGGGGTCCTCTACGAGCAGTACTTC.

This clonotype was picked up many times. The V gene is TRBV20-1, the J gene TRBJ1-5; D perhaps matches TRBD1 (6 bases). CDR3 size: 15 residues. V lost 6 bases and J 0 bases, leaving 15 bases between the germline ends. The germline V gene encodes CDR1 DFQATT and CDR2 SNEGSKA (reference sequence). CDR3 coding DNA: TGCAGTGCGGACCGAAGGGGGTATAGCAATCAGCCCCAGCATTTT. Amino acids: CSADRRGYSNQPQHF.